This T cell receptor (beta chain) was sequenced in a study of radiation and T cells in renal cell carcinoma. The data were produced by immunoSEQ multiplex PCR, yet TCRdb's version contains in-frame clones alone and is incomplete. The sample includes about 130,000 clones, 65% to 85% of them seen just once. Time point: blood 2 weeks post-SBRT. Treatment given: 15 Gy SBRT to primary tumor, nephrectomy 4 weeks later. Serial blood draws occurred at baseline and 2 and 4 weeks post-SBRT. This renal cell carcinoma was of the clear cell type. General study findings and limits: Top tumor clonotypes rose in blood 2 weeks post-radiation, then contracted. No pretreatment tumor biopsies were available for baseline clonotypes.

A note on this clone: Its antigen is currently unknown.

This material consisted of blood, taken from a patient whose treatment included radiotherapy and nephrectomy. This TCR came from a man aged 50 or older with renal cell carcinoma.

The CDR3 sequence: CASRNGGKFSDTQYF. The CDR3 coding sequence is TGTGCCAGCAGGAACGGCGGGAAGTTTTCAGATACGCAGTATTTT. The chain recombines TRBV6-5 with TRBJ2-3; maybe TRBD2 (6 bases). Germline V gives CDR1 MNHEY, CDR2 SVGAGI. Trimming removed 6 bases from V and 4 bases from J, with 17 bases in between. The CDR3 totals 15 residues.